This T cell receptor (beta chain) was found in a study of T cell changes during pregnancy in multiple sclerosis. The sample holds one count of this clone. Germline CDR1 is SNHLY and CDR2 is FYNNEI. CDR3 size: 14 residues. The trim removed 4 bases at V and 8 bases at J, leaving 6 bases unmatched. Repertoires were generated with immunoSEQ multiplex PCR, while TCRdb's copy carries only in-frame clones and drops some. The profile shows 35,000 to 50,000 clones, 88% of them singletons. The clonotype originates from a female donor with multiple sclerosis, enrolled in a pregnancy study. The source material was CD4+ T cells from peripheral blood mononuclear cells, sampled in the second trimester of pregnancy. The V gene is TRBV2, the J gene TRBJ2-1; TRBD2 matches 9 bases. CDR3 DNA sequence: TGTGCCAGCAGTGGGGGCGGGAGGGCCCATGAGCAGTTCTTC. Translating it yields CASSGGGRAHEQFF.